The subject of this entry is one T cell receptor (beta chain). This specimen belongs to a study of regulatory T cells in long-lasting Graves disease. For TCR beta, libraries came from iRepertoire HTBI primers and Arm-PCR of CDR3 regions. In TCRdb, the multiplex PCR reads were re-called with MiXCR into one record per CDR3 protein. The sample consists of more than 350,000 distinct CDR3 sequences, around 20% of them appearing once. This sample's time point: persistent/refractory GD, antithyroid drugs over 5 years with positive TRAb. From RNA extracted from PBMCs, the TCR library was made. The sample in question was peripheral blood mononuclear cells (PBMCs), obtained when the disease was refractory, from a patient treated with antithyroid drugs. This receptor was identified in a female donor with Graves disease.

In nucleotides, the CDR3 is TGTGCCACCTGGGACGTCGTTCTGTTTTTT. It codes for CATWDVVLFF. This sequence joins TRBV2 and TRBJ1-4; maybe TRBD1 (5 bases). Germline assignment: CDR1 SNHLY and CDR2 FYNNEI. V gave up 10 bases and J gave up 14 bases, with 14 bases separating them. This CDR3 region has 10 residues.